Presented here are 8 T cell receptor beta chains from one specimen sequenced in a study of shared clonotypes between healthy human individuals. The table came from immunoSEQ multiplex PCR; TCRdb's copy has only in-frame clones and leaves some out. The sample lists about 2 million clones, about 95% occurring once. Cells designated naive CD8 were CD45RO-negative and were positively selected for CCR7, with terminally differentiated effector memory CD45RA+ cells excluded. Sequenced material: naive CD8+ T cells sorted from blood. The receptors derive from a man aged 18 to 29 in good health.

In nucleotides, the CDR3 is TGCGCCAGCAGTCAATACGCAGATCGCTCCTACAATGAGCAGTTCTTC. Residues: CASSQYADRSYNEQFF. V is TRBV23-1 and J is TRBJ2-1; D gene unclear. TRBV23-1 is treated as an ORF (open reading frame) with a function not yet certain. Trimming pared 1 base from V and 0 bases from J, leaving 10 bases between. This CDR3 spans 16 amino acids.

This sequence joins TRBV7-2 and TRBJ2-5; the match to TRBD2 covers 7 bases. CDR3 size: 14 residues. Germline assignment: CDR1 SGHTA and CDR2 FQGNSA. V was clipped by 8 bases and J by 2 bases; unmatched bases: 8. The DNA of the CDR3 is TGTGCCAGCCGCCGAGCGGGACTACAAGAGACCCAGTACTTC. Protein: CASRRAGLQETQYF.

V usage is TRBV7-6 and J usage is TRBJ2-7; TRBD1 might be the D (6 bases). This CDR3 has 15 residues. The V and J ends lost 0 bases and 2 bases respectively, with 11 bases between them. From germline, CDR1 is SGHVS and CDR2 FNYEAQ. CDR3 region: CASSLALGATYEQYF. The CDR3 DNA sequence: TGTGCCAGCAGCTTAGCGTTGGGGGCTACCTACGAGCAGTACTTC.

The genes are TRBV19 and TRBJ1-2; D gene ambiguous. The CDR3 extends over 12 amino acids. Germline assignment: CDR1 LNHDA and CDR2 SQIVND (reference sequence). Trimming took 5 bases from V and 1 from J, leaving 5 bases between them. The CDR3: CASSRVNYGYTF. CDR3 nucleotide sequence: TGTGCCAGTAGTCGGGTTAACTATGGCTACACCTTC.

With regard to this clone: The identical CDR3 is also encoded by other nucleotide sequences in the sample. The rearrangement links TRBV9 to TRBJ2-7; D may be TRBD1 or TRBD2 (6 bases each). The CDR3 is made up of 14 amino acids. CDR1 SGDLS and CDR2 YYNGEE come from the germline V gene. The germline V and J ends were trimmed by 4 bases and 1 base, with 12 bases remaining between them. DNA for the CDR3: TGTGCCAGCAGCCCAGGCGGGACATCCTACGAGCAGTACTTC. Amino acids: CASSPGGTSYEQYF.

The chain carries TRBV29-1 and TRBJ1-4; D unclear. The V end lost 7 bases, the J end lost 8 bases, and 14 bases lay between the germline ends. The CDR3 spans 12 residues. Germline V gene lookup returns CDR1 SQVTM and CDR2 ANQGSEA. CDR3 loop: CSAGNPEEKLFF. The CDR3 DNA follows: TGCAGCGCCGGAAATCCGGAGGAAAAACTGTTTTTT.

This chain joins TRBV6-6 and TRBJ2-1; 7 bases fit TRBD2. After removal of 2 bases from V and 8 bases from J, the junction contained 6 bases not matched to a gene. The CDR3 consists of 14 residues. Germline loops: CDR1 MNHNY, CDR2 SVGAGI (reference sequence). The CDR3 is CASSYPGGKDEQFF. CDR3 DNA: TGTGCCAGCAGTTACCCCGGGGGGAAGGATGAGCAGTTCTTC.

A single count supports this clone. This sequence joins TRBV2 and TRBJ2-7; TRBD1 matches 11 bases. The ends lost 7 bases at V and 6 bases at J; junction bases unmatched: 5. Looked up from germline, CDR1 is SNHLY and CDR2 is FYNNEI. The CDR3 consists of 13 residues. CDR3 protein: CASNGQGALEQYF. CDR3 coding DNA: TGTGCCAGCAACGGACAGGGGGCTCTCGAGCAGTACTTC.